This T cell receptor (beta chain) was recovered during a study of low-dose radiotherapy and immunotherapy resistance in tumors. About the study: Each fraction given to Cohort 2 every two weeks delivered 1 Gy, and the total reached 13 Gy over 26 weeks.

Alpha- and beta-chain coverage of first-strand cDNA came from TRAV- and TRBV-specific primers. TCR amplification ran about 20 PCR cycles using constant-region and V-primer adapter primers. By in vitro transcription, the isolated mRNA was amplified. TCRdb ran MiXCR on the reads and lists one entry per CDR3 protein. The data hold about 82,000 distinct CDR3 sequences, with under 20% observed a single time. This clonotype was seen ten or more times. Trimming took off 3 bases at V and 2 bases at J, with 13 bases between the two ends. CDR3 length: 15 amino acids. Time point in this sample: before trial treatment.

The chain employs TRBV12-3 or TRBV12-4 and TRBJ1-2; weak D call: TRBD1 (5 bases). The starting material was PBMCs, obtained before treatment. This sequence originates from a male donor with prostate cancer. This CDR3 is CASSLNQGTNYGYTF. The CDR3 coding sequence is TGTGCCAGCAGTTTGAATCAGGGCACCAACTATGGCTACACCTTC.